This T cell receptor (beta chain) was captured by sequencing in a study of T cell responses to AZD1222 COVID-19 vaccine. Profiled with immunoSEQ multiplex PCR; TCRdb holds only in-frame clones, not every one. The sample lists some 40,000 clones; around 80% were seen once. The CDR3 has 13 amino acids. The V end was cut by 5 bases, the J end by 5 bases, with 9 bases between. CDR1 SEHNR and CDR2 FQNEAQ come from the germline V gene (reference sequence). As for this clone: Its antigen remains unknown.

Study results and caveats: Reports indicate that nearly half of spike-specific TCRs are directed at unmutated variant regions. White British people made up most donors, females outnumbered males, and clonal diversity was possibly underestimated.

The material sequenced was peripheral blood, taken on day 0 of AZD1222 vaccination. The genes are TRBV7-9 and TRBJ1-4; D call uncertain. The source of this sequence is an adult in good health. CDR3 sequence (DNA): TGTGCCAGCAGCCCCACGCCCAATGAAAAACTGTTTTTT. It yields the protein CASSPTPNEKLFF.